The sample holds many counts of the clone carrying this T cell receptor beta chain. Time point meaning: newly diagnosed GD, antithyroid drugs for less than 3 months. Generation of the TCR library employed RNA extracted from PBMCs. This entry belongs to a study of regulatory T cells in long-lasting Graves disease. Unmatched junction bases numbered 15, after V lost 6 bases and J lost 8 bases. Germline V gene lookup returns CDR1 SQVTM and CDR2 ANQGSEA. The CDR3 is made up of 15 amino acids. Both iRepertoire HTBI primers and Arm-PCR of CDR3 regions were used to build the TCR beta libraries. TCRdb re-called the multiplex PCR reads with MiXCR, one entry per CDR3 protein. The sample holds more than 300,000 distinct CDR3 sequences, 12% seen once. These data were also filed under a second study, of T cells in Graves' hyperthyroidism and ophthalmopathy.

Sequencing used peripheral blood mononuclear cells (PBMCs), obtained at new diagnosis, from a patient treated with antithyroid drugs. The TCR comes from a woman under 30 with Graves disease. The rearrangement joins TRBV29-1 to TRBJ1-2, with 10 bases lining up with TRBD1. CDR3: CSVQGMGQGRTGYTF. Here the CDR3 DNA reads TGCAGCGTCCAGGGGATGGGACAGGGGAGGACAGGCTACACCTTC.